These T cell receptor beta chains were read from a single sample in a study of neurological immune-mediated disorders. TCRdb re-derived calls from the 5' RACE reads in MiXCR, one entry per CDR3 protein. The sample holds some 24,000 distinct CDR3 sequences, about 6.3% seen once. The sample comprised PBMCs. All receptors come from a middle-aged woman in good health. Both conserved end residues are part of each CDR3. A D gene is named only where the DNA matches it firmly. Not every row has a clone size; where given, it reads once, few, many or a size class.

j_call | v_call | d_call | clone_size | cdr3_nt | cdr3_aa
TRBJ1-1 | TRBV7-8 | TRBD1 | many | TGTGCCAGCAGCCAAAGGACAGGGGGGATAGAGGCGAACACTGAAGCTTTCTTT | CASSQRTGGIEANTEAFF
TRBJ1-2 | TRBV12-3/TRBV12-4 | . | many | TGTGCCAGCAGTTTTAATCCGGGGCTTCTCTATGGCTACACCTTC | CASSFNPGLLYGYTF
TRBJ2-3 | TRBV20-1 | TRBD2 | many | TGCAGTGCTAGAGAGAGCGGGACTAGCGGGACCCCAGATACGCAGTATTTT | CSARESGTSGTPDTQYF
TRBJ2-7 | TRBV27 | TRBD2 | many | TGTGCCAGCAGTTCAATAGCGGGAGAGCCCGAGCAGTACTTC | CASSSIAGEPEQYF
TRBJ2-7 | TRBV4-1 | . | many | TGCGCCAGCAGCCAAGATCACGGATACGAGCAGTACTTC | CASSQDHGYEQYF
TRBJ2-2 | TRBV6-5 | TRBD2 | many | TGTGCCAGCAGTTGGGGGGGGAGCACCGGGGAGCTGTTTTTT | CASSWGGSTGELFF
TRBJ1-2 | TRBV12-3/TRBV12-4 | . | . | TGTGCCAGCAGTTTAAGATACGGGGATGGCTACACCTTC | CASSLRYGDGYTF
TRBJ2-5 | TRBV29-1 | . | many | TGCAGCGTTTGCTACGGCAGGAAAGAGACCCAGTACTTC | CSVCYGRKETQYF
TRBJ2-7 | TRBV13 | . | many | TGTGCCAGCAGCTCTACACTAGACAGGTTCGGGGAGCAGTACTTC | CASSSTLDRFGEQYF
TRBJ2-5 | TRBV20-1 | TRBD2 | many | TGCAGTGCTAGTAGAGGGGCGGGAGGGCCGGGGGAGACCCAGTACTTC | CSASRGAGGPGETQYF
TRBJ2-1 | TRBV7-9 | TRBD2 | many | TGTGCCAGCAGCTTCAGTAGTAGCGGGATCTACAATGAGCAGTTCTTC | CASSFSSSGIYNEQFF
TRBJ2-2 | TRBV19 | . | many | TGTGCCAGTAGTATGGTCAGGAACACCGGGGAGCTGTTTTTT | CASSMVRNTGELFF
TRBJ1-1 | TRBV20-1 | TRBD1 | many | TGCAGTGCTAGAGATGATTTTAGACAGGGGGCTTTGGCGAACACTGAAGCTTTCTTT | CSARDDFRQGALANTEAFF
TRBJ1-2 | TRBV7-2 | TRBD1 | many | TGTGCCAGCAGCTTAGCGCCAGGTACAGGGGGCGGTAGCTATGGCTACACCTTC | CASSLAPGTGGGSYGYTF
TRBJ2-4 | TRBV29-1 | TRBD2 | many | TGCAGCGTTGAGGGGGCTAGCGGGACCAAAAACATTCAGTACTTC | CSVEGASGTKNIQYF
TRBJ2-1 | TRBV5-1 | TRBD1 | many | TGCGCCAGCAGCCACCGGGACAGGGGGGTCAATGAGCAGTTCTTC | CASSHRDRGVNEQFF
TRBJ2-7 | TRBV7-9 | TRBD1 | many | TGTGCCAGCAGCTTGGGACAGGGGACGGACGAGCAGTACTTC | CASSLGQGTDEQYF
TRBJ1-1 | TRBV5-5 | . | many | TGTGCCAGCAGCTTCTACTATCCCAGGGAAAAGGGCACTGAAGCTTTCTTT | CASSFYYPREKGTEAFF
TRBJ2-3 | TRBV28 | . | many | TGTGCCAGCAGTTCCCCGGCCACATCCCCAGATACGCAGTATTTT | CASSSPATSPDTQYF
TRBJ2-5 | TRBV29-1 | TRBD1 | medium-sized | TGCAGCGTTGAAGATCTTCGCAACGGACAGGGGGCAGAGACCCAGTACTTC | CSVEDLRNGQGAETQYF
TRBJ1-5 | TRBV28 | . | many | TGTGCCAGCTTACAGGGAACTCAGCCCCAGCATTTT | CASLQGTQPQHF
TRBJ2-7 | TRBV5-1 | . | many | TGCGCCAGCAGCTTGGTTGGACAGAGCTACGAGCAGTACTTC | CASSLVGQSYEQYF
TRBJ2-2 | TRBV11-2 | . | many | TGTGCCAGCAGCCCGGGGCCCGGGGAGCTGTTTTTT | CASSPGPGELFF
TRBJ2-1 | TRBV5-1 | . | medium-sized | TGCGCCAGCAGCCCAGGAGGGGGGTTCGATGAGCAGTTCTTC | CASSPGGGFDEQFF
TRBJ2-1 | TRBV5-5 | . | many | TGTGCCAGCAGCTTGACAGTCTACAATGAGCAGTTCTTC | CASSLTVYNEQFF
TRBJ2-4 | TRBV4-1 | . | many | TGCGCCAGCAGCCAAGGGTATATTCGGGTAGCCAAAAACATTCAGTACTTC | CASSQGYIRVAKNIQYF
TRBJ2-2 | TRBV5-1 | . | many | TGCGCCAGCAGCGAAGGGACGTCCGGGGAGCTGTTTTTT | CASSEGTSGELFF
TRBJ2-2 | TRBV7-7 | . | many | TGTGCCAGCAGCCCATCCTCGAACACCGGGGAGCTGTTTTTT | CASSPSSNTGELFF
TRBJ2-1 | TRBV6-2/TRBV6-3 | . | many | TGTGCCAGCAGCCGTTTGGAAGTTCAGTTCTTC | CASSRLEVQFF
TRBJ2-5 | TRBV5-1 | . | many | TGCGCCAGCAGCTCTCGGGATCCGCCCCAACAGACCCAGTACTTC | CASSSRDPPQQTQYF
TRBJ2-7 | TRBV28 | . | many | TGTGCCAGCAGTTTAACCGGGACACCGCTGGAGCAGTACTTC | CASSLTGTPLEQYF
TRBJ2-2 | TRBV20-1 | TRBD2 | many | TGCAGTGCTCGACTAGCGGGAGGGTTAAACACCGGGGAGCTGTTTTTT | CSARLAGGLNTGELFF
TRBJ2-3 | TRBV12-3/TRBV12-4 | . | many | TGTGCCAGCAGTTCCGGGACCTCGGGGCCAACAGATACGCAGTATTTT | CASSSGTSGPTDTQYF
TRBJ1-1 | TRBV5-1 | TRBD1 | many | TGCGCCAGCAGCGCTCGACAGGGGGGAAACACTGAAGCTTTCTTT | CASSARQGGNTEAFF
TRBJ1-1 | TRBV3-1 | . | many | TGTGCCAGCAGCCAAGATACAAGGAACACTGAAGCTTTCTTT | CASSQDTRNTEAFF
TRBJ2-3 | TRBV7-2 | TRBD2 | . | TGTGCCAGCAGCGGAACCGGACTAGCGCCCCCCACAGATACGCAGTATTTT | CASSGTGLAPPTDTQYF
TRBJ2-7 | TRBV24-1 | TRBD1 | many | TGTGCCACCAGTGATTCATCGGGACAGGGGGCTTACGAGCAGTACTTC | CATSDSSGQGAYEQYF
TRBJ2-7 | TRBV20-1 | . | many | TGCAGTGCTAGAGATCAGGCCAGCGGATCCTACGAGCAGTACTTC | CSARDQASGSYEQYF
TRBJ1-1 | TRBV7-2 | TRBD1 | many | TGTGCCAGCAGCCCATCGGGACAGGGGGCGACTGAAGCTTTCTTT | CASSPSGQGATEAFF
TRBJ1-3 | TRBV20-1 | TRBD1 | many | TGCAGTGCAGCGGGGACAGTCTCCAACACCATATATTTT | CSAAGTVSNTIYF
TRBJ1-3 | TRBV5-1 | . | many | TGCGCCAGCAGCTTGATTCCGGGTCCCGACGGAAACACCATATATTTT | CASSLIPGPDGNTIYF
TRBJ1-1 | TRBV5-1 | TRBD1 | many | TGCGCCAGCAGCCCCGACAGGGGGCGGACTGAAGCTTTCTTT | CASSPDRGRTEAFF
TRBJ2-3 | TRBV6-6 | TRBD2 | large | TGTGCCAGCAGTTTAGGGCGGGAGGCCTCAGATACGCAGTATTTT | CASSLGREASDTQYF
TRBJ2-7 | TRBV7-8 | TRBD2 | many | TGTGCCAGCAGCTGGGGGGGGTTTAGCGGGAACTCCTACGAGCAGTACTTC | CASSWGGFSGNSYEQYF
TRBJ2-1 | TRBV15 | . | . | TGTGCCACCAGGGAAGCACTCAGGGGCATCTACAATGAGCAGTTCTTC | CATREALRGIYNEQFF
TRBJ2-1 | TRBV20-1 | . | many | TGCAGTGCTAGAGATGCAGGCAGGGGTAATGACAATGAGCAGTTCTTC | CSARDAGRGNDNEQFF
TRBJ2-7 | TRBV20-1 | . | medium-sized | TGCAGTGCTAGACTCTCCGGCCCTTACGAGCAGTACTTC | CSARLSGPYEQYF
TRBJ2-1 | TRBV6-4 | TRBD2 | many | TGTGCCAGCAGCCCGGGGGGAGGTACCTACAATGAGCAGTTCTTC | CASSPGGGTYNEQFF
TRBJ2-7 | TRBV5-1 | . | many | TGCGCCAGCAGCTTGGGAGGGGAGTCCTACGAGCAGTACTTC | CASSLGGESYEQYF
TRBJ2-1 | TRBV11-2 | TRBD2 | . | TGTGCCAGCAGCTTTGGCGGGAGGGCCATGGATGAGCAGTTCTTC | CASSFGGRAMDEQFF
TRBJ2-5 | TRBV5-1 | TRBD1 | many | TGCGCCAGCAGCTTGAGCCCCCCCCCGGGACAGCCTAAAGAGACCCAGTACTTC | CASSLSPPPGQPKETQYF
TRBJ2-1 | TRBV29-1 | TRBD2 | many | TGCAGCGTTATCGGACTAGCGGGATCTAATGAGCAGTTCTTC | CSVIGLAGSNEQFF
TRBJ2-2 | TRBV5-1 | TRBD1 | many | TGCGCCAGCAGCTTAAAAGGACAGGGCACCGGGGAGCTGTTTTTT | CASSLKGQGTGELFF
TRBJ2-3 | TRBV10-2 | TRBD2 | . | TGCGCCAGCAAAGGACTAGCGGGGGGACCAGATACGCAGTATTTT | CASKGLAGGPDTQYF